The clone carrying this TCR beta chain has a count of ten or more. The antigen is undetermined. PBMCs numbering 2 million and stored at -80 C yielded the unsorted libraries. This sample was included in a study of neurological immune-mediated disorders. CDR1 is SGHTA and CDR2 is FQGTGA in the germline V gene. Losses at the gene ends were 5 bases for V and 8 bases for J; bases not matched to a gene: 8. This CDR3 is 13 amino acids long. Notes on the study in general: TCR clonal expansion peaked in HTLV-1-associated myelopathy patients and was lowest in multiple sclerosis patients.

The cDNA was synthesized by 5'RACE incorporating 10-nucleotide random UMIs. TCRdb processed the 5' RACE reads anew with MiXCR; each CDR3 protein has one entry. The data show roughly 59,000 distinct CDR3 sequences, more than 4.5% seen once. This chain uses TRBV7-3 with TRBJ1-2; TRBD1 matches at 7 bases. Sequences were obtained from PBMCs. This receptor was identified in a human donor with multiple sclerosis. The donor label of this sample is uncertain. The CDR3 protein is CASSPITGEGYTF. The CDR3 DNA reads TGTGCCAGCAGCCCCATAACAGGGGAGGGCTACACCTTC.